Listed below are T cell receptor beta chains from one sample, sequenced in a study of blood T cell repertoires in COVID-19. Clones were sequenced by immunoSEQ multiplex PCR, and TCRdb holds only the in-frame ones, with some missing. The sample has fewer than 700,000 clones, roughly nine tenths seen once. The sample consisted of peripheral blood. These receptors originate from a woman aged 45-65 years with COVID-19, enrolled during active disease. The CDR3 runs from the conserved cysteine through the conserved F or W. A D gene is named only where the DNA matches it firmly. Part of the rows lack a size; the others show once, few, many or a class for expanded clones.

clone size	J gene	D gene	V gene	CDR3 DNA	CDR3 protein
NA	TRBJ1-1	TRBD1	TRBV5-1	TGCGCCAGCAGTCTTAGACAGGGAGTAAAGACTGAAGCTTTCTTT	CASSLRQGVKTEAFF
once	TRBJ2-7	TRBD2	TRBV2	TGTGCCAGCAGTGAAGGGACTAGCAACGAGCAGTACTTC	CASSEGTSNEQYF
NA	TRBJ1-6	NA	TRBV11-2	TGTGCCAGCAGCTTAGAAATGGGACTCCCTAAGGCCGGGTCACCCCTCCACTTT	CASSLEMGLPKAGSPLHF
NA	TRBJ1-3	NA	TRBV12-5	TGTGCTAGTGGCTCCGGGAGCTCTGGAAACACCATATATTTT	CASGSGSSGNTIYF
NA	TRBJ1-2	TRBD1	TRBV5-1	TGCGCCAGCAGCTTGGGGACCGGGACAGGGGGCGGCTATGGCTACACCTTC	CASSLGTGTGGGYGYTF
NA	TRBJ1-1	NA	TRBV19	TGTGCCACACTGACAGGGAACACTGAAGCTTTCTTT	CATLTGNTEAFF
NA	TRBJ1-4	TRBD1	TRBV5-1	TGCGCCAGCAGCCCCTTACAGGGGCGACATGAAAAACTGTTTTTT	CASSPLQGRHEKLFF
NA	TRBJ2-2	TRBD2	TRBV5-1	TGCGCCAGCAGCCCCGGGGGGGGTCCTGTGTCCGGGGAGCTGTTTTTT	CASSPGGGPVSGELFF
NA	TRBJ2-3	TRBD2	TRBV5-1	TGCGCCAGCACCGCGGCTAGCGGGGCAGGGACAGATACGCAGTATTTT	CASTAASGAGTDTQYF
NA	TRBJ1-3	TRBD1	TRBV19	TGTGCCAGTAGTATCCCTACAGGGGGAACTGGAAACACCATATATTTT	CASSIPTGGTGNTIYF
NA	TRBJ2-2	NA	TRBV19	TGTGCCAGTAGTGGGGGCGCGGACACCGGGGAGCTGTTTTTT	CASSGGADTGELFF
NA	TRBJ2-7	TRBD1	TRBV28	TGTGCCAGCAGTCTGACAGGGTACGAGCAGTACTTC	CASSLTGYEQYF
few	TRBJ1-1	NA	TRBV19	TGTGCCAGTAAGTCGGCAGGAGGGGCTTTCTTT	CASKSAGGAFF
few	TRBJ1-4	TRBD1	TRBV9	TGTGCCAGCAGCGCCCAAGGGACAGGGGGAGAAAAACTGTTTTTT	CASSAQGTGGEKLFF
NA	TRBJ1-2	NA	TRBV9	TGTGCCAGCAGCGGCCCGGGGGGCTACACCTTC	CASSGPGGYTF
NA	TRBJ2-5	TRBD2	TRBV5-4	TGTGCCAGCAGCACAGGACTAGCGGGGGTGGAGACCCAGTACTTC	CASSTGLAGVETQYF
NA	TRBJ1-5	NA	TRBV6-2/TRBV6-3	TGTGCCAGCAGCAGGAGATTTCAAGGCAATCAGCCCCAGCATTTT	CASSRRFQGNQPQHF
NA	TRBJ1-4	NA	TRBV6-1	TGTGCCAGCAGTGAAGACCCCTGGGCAGGGAGGAAACTGTTTTTT	CASSEDPWAGRKLFF
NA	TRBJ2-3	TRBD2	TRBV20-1	TGCAGTGCTAGTGTAGCGGGGGCCTTAGTCTTGGATACGCAGTATTTT	CSASVAGALVLDTQYF
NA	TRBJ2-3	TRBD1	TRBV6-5	TGTGCCAGCAGATCGACAGGGTACCCAGATACGCAGTATTTT	CASRSTGYPDTQYF
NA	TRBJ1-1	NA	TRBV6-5	TGTGCCAGCAGGGGGAGAGCGGGTGGTACTGAAGCTTTCTTT	CASRGRAGGTEAFF
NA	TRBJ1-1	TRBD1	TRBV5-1	TGCGCCAGCAGCTCCTACGAAGGACAGGCTGAAGCTTTCTTT	CASSSYEGQAEAFF
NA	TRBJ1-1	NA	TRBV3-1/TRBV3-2	TGTGCCAGCAGCCAAGAGGTCAGGGCGAACACTGAAGCTTTCTTT	CASSQEVRANTEAFF
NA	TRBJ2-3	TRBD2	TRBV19	TGTGCCAGTAGTATAGGACTAGCGTCAGATACGCAGTATTTT	CASSIGLASDTQYF
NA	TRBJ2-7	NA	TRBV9	TGTGCCAGCAGCCCCCCGGGCGGGGGCAACGAGCAGTACTTC	CASSPPGGGNEQYF
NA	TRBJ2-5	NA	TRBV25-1	TGTGCCAGCAGCGACCAGGGTAGCGAGACCCAGTACTTC	CASSDQGSETQYF
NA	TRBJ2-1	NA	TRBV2	TGTGCCAGCAGTGAACTTAGTTACAATGAGCAGTTCTTC	CASSELSYNEQFF
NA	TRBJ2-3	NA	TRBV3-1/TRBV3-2	TGTGCCAGCAGCCAAGACTCTCCTAATGGGACATCAAGCACAGATACGCAGTATTTT	CASSQDSPNGTSSTDTQYF
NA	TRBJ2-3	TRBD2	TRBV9	TGTGCCAGCAGCTCGGGGGGGGGCACAGATACGCAGTATTTT	CASSSGGGTDTQYF
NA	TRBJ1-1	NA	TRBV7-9	TGTGCCAGCAGCTTGGGGCGGAGCTCAGAGGACACTGAAGCTTTCTTT	CASSLGRSSEDTEAFF
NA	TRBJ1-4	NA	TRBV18	TGTGCCAGCTCACTGGGGAGGACTAATGAAAAACTGTTTTTT	CASSLGRTNEKLFF
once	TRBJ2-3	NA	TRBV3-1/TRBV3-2	TGTGCCAGCAGCCAAGAATTGGCCGCCCCGGAACAGAGGGATTTT	CASSQELAAPEQRDF
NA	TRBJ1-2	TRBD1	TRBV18	TGTGCCAGCTCACCGGTGCCTGCGGGACAGGGTAACTATGGCTACACCTTC	CASSPVPAGQGNYGYTF
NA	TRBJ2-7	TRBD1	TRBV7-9	TGTGCCAGCAGCTGGACAGGGTTTAACGACGAGCAGTACTTC	CASSWTGFNDEQYF
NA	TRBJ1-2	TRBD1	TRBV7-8	TGTGCCAGCAGCTTCGGGGTGGGACAGGGGCATGGCTACACCTTC	CASSFGVGQGHGYTF
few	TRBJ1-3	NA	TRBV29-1	TGCAGCGTTGTCCGGAGCTCTGGAAACACCATATATTTT	CSVVRSSGNTIYF
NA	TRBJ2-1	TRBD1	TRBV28	TGTGCCAGCAGTTACCCCGGGACAGCCTACAATGAGCAGTTCTTC	CASSYPGTAYNEQFF
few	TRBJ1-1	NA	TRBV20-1	TGCAGTGCTAGTGTAGGGGACACTGAAGCTTTCTTT	CSASVGDTEAFF
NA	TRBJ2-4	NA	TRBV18	TGTGCCAGCTCACTCGGGGTCGGAGACATTCAGTACTTC	CASSLGVGDIQYF
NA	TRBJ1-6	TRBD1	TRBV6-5	TGTGCCAGCACCCCAGGACAGGACGGGAATTCACCCCTCCACTTT	CASTPGQDGNSPLHF
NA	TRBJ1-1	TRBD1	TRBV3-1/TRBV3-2	TGTGCCAGCAGCCACTTCTACCAGGGGGCGCGAGGGAACACTGAAGCTTTCTTT	CASSHFYQGARGNTEAFF
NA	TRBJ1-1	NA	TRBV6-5	TGTGCCAGCAGAGAGACCAGGGATGATACTGAAGCTTTCTTT	CASRETRDDTEAFF
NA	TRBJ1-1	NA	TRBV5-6	TGTGCCAGCAGCCGAGGGCCCGTCGACACTGAAGCTTTCTTT	CASSRGPVDTEAFF
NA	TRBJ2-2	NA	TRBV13	TGTGCCAGCAGCCTTCCTACCGGGGAGCTGTTTTTT	CASSLPTGELFF
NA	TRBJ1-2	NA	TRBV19	TGTGCCAGTACCCAAACCCGGGGAGCTAACTATGGCTACACCTTC	CASTQTRGANYGYTF
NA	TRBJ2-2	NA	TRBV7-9	TGTGCCAGCAGCCCCGGGATGAACACCGGGGAGCTGTTTTTT	CASSPGMNTGELFF
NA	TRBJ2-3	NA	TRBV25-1	TGTGCCAGCAGTGGGACAGTTCTAGATACGCAGTATTTT	CASSGTVLDTQYF
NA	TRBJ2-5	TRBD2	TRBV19	TGTGCCAGCCACAACGCAGCGGGGGGGGAGACCCAGTACTTC	CASHNAAGGETQYF
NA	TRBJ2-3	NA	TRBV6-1	TGTGCCGTGGCGGGGCAAGATACGCAGTATTTT	CAVAGQDTQYF
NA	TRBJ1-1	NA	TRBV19	TGTGCCAGTAGTATACGGGCAGGGATTGTCACTGAAGCTTTCTTT	CASSIRAGIVTEAFF
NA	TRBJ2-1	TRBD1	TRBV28	TGTGCCAGCAGTTCCTACGGACAGGGGGACAATGAGCAGTTCTTC	CASSSYGQGDNEQFF
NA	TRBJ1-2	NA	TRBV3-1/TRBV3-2	TGTGCCAGCAGCCAAGATGGGAGGAACAGCTACCACTATGGCTACACCTTC	CASSQDGRNSYHYGYTF
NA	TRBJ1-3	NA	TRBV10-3	TGTGCCATCAGGGAGGACTTCTCTGGAAACACCATATATTTT	CAIREDFSGNTIYF
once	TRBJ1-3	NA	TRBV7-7	TGTGCCAGCAGCTTAGGGCAGGGCCGTGGAAACACCATATATTTT	CASSLGQGRGNTIYF
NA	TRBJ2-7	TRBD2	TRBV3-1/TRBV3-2	TGTGCCAGCAGCGTATTAGCGGGGGGATACACCTACGAGCAGTACTTC	CASSVLAGGYTYEQYF
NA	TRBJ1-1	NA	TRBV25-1	TGTGCCAGCAGTGAATCCCCCCTCAGAAGGAACACTGAAGCTTTCTTT	CASSESPLRRNTEAFF
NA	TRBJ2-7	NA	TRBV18	TGTGCCAGCTCACCGGGTACAGGGTTTTCCTACGAGCAGTACTTC	CASSPGTGFSYEQYF
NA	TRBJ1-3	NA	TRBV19	TGTGCCACTAACGATGCCCTATCTGGAAACACCATATATTTT	CATNDALSGNTIYF
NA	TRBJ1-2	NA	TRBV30	TGTGCCTGGAGGACCGGGACTTTCTATGGCTACACCTTC	CAWRTGTFYGYTF
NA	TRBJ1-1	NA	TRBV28	TGTGCCAGCAGTCCCGGACACATGAACACTGAAGCTTTCTTT	CASSPGHMNTEAFF